This T cell receptor beta chain was sequenced during a study of T cells after somatic rescue of genetic block (TCRdb year 2020). Describing the broader study: What the study looked at was long-term robustness, specifically in a T-cell system that came about through somatic rescue of a genetic block in T-cell development.

Library generation was performed with the immunoSEQ multiplex PCR assay. Imported from immuneACCESS, the table was reduced by TCRdb to in-frame sequences with V and J called. These copies leave out some clones; in studies compared against another copy, an unresolved V gene accounts for under half, and the cause of the remainder is not known. This sample is represented by under 150,000 clones; 75% to 95% of them were singletons. The ten largest account for roughly 1.5% of the sample. Note on this clone: Its antigen remains unidentified. It has no much larger one-base neighbor in the sample; base qualities were not kept.

CDR1 SGHVS and CDR2 FQNEAQ are derived from the germline V gene. The CDR3 contains 14 residues, cysteine and phenylalanine counted. The kept DNA is CDR3 alone, 42 bases in frame from the first base. V drops 10 bases and J drops 2 bases, leaving 14 bases in between. In this chain, TRBV7-8 is recombined with TRBJ2-2; tentative D gene TRBD1, with 5 bases matching. The sample comprised peripheral blood mononuclear cells (PBMCs). The sequence was collected from a woman aged 18-29 years. The CDR3 sequence is CATRAPPNTGELFF. The base sequence is TGTGCCACCAGGGCCCCCCCCAACACCGGGGAGCTGTTTTTT.